This T cell receptor (beta chain) is drawn from a study of blood T cell repertoires in COVID-19. On the study more broadly: Spain, Italy and the United States supplied samples that represented acute and convalescent COVID-19.

The germline V gene has CDR1 KGHDR and CDR2 SFDVKD. J was trimmed by 1 base and V by 5 bases; bases with no gene match: 11. This CDR3 has 17 amino acids. In the authors' methods: Reference gene primer amplification yielded estimated nucleated cell counts. TCRdb's copy holds only in-frame clones and misses some; the assay was immunoSEQ multiplex PCR. V, J and clone size are those of that table, while D and trimming were read from the DNA. The sample lists just over 90,000 clones; more than 75% were seen once. J is TRBJ2-5 and V is TRBV24-1, with 8 bases identical to TRBD2. This receptor was taken from a man in his 70s with acute or convalescent COVID-19. Sequenced sample: peripheral blood. CDR3 region: CATSGQQGGGFQETQYF. The CDR3 bases are TGTGCCACCAGTGGCCAACAGGGCGGGGGGTTCCAAGAGACCCAGTACTTC.